The T cell receptor (beta chain) under discussion was sequenced for a study of neurological immune-mediated disorders. Volunteers from a blood bank in Maryland, USA, constituted the healthy controls. The unsorted libraries originated from 2 million PBMCs that had been stored at -80 C. cDNA was made by 5'RACE with 10-nucleotide random UMIs. TCRdb re-derived calls from the 5' RACE reads in MiXCR, one entry per CDR3 protein. The sample includes around 30,000 distinct CDR3 sequences, 12% seen only once; the top ten take approximately 8%. The V gene end was trimmed by 3 bases and the J gene end by 2 bases; junction bases not matched to a gene: 2. The CDR3 consists of 14 residues. In germline, CDR1 is WNHNN, CDR2 SYGVQD (reference sequence).

The chain links TRBV10-1 to TRBJ2-3; 7 nucleotides align to TRBD1. The clonotype originates from a man aged 55 to 69 in good health. The sequencing input was PBMCs. The CDR3 loop is CASSDGQATDTQYF. In DNA, the CDR3 is TGCGCCAGCAGTGACGGACAGGCCACAGATACGCAGTATTTT.